These T cell receptor beta chains were read from a single sample in a study of blood T cell repertoires in COVID-19. Profiling relied on immunoSEQ multiplex PCR, and the TCRdb table lists in-frame clones only, not all of them. The table shows roughly 100,000 clones, with approximately 85% occurring only once. The source material was peripheral blood. The receptors derive from a man in his sixties with acute or convalescent COVID-19. The conserved cysteine and the conserved F or W are not part of the CDR3 here. Each record gives: J gene, V gene, CDR3 protein.

>TRBJ2-7|TRBV6-8
PYRGSRSIYEQY
>TRBJ1-2|TRBV5-1
ASSLSDSWTYGYT
>TRBJ1-6|TRBV5-1
ASSRDRYSPLH
>TRBJ1-5|TRBV19
ASSIVGTATNQPQH
>TRBJ1-4|TRBV10-1
ASSDGRAGEKLF
>TRBJ1-4|TRBV9
ASGVGGSPNEKLF
>TRBJ1-5|TRBV3-1/TRBV3-2
ASSRGQLWVPQH
>TRBJ1-1|TRBV14
ASSQSVNTEAF
>TRBJ2-7|TRBV19
ASSIGGRPDYEQY
>TRBJ1-2|TRBV19
ASSNRGASIYGYT
>TRBJ1-2|TRBV30
AWSVLYGYT
>TRBJ2-4|TRBV9
ASSVVPEGVNIQY
>TRBJ2-2|TRBV7-2
ASSFRTSGYTGELF
>TRBJ1-6|TRBV11-3
ASSGDAAVNSPLH
>TRBJ2-3|TRBV10-3
AISETGDPTDTQY
>TRBJ2-7|TRBV28
ASRLAGMGYEQY
>TRBJ2-5|TRBV6-5
ASSYGSGKGETQY
>TRBJ1-1|TRBV6-6
ASSWGQGSTEAF
>TRBJ2-3|TRBV3-1/TRBV3-2
ASSQGTTGSNTDTQY
>TRBJ1-2|TRBV15
ATGSQGGYGYT
>TRBJ1-6|TRBV7-9
ASSLGDRGDNSPLH
>TRBJ2-1|TRBV2
ASSRTGYPYNEQF
>TRBJ2-3|TRBV12-2
ASRLPHSGGLTDTQY
>TRBJ1-4|TRBV2
ASSARQLTNEKLF
>TRBJ2-7|TRBV11-2
ASSLDRDLLAYEQY
>TRBJ1-4|TRBV4-2
ASSAAGGLYEKLF
>TRBJ1-5|TRBV5-5
ASSLTGTGNQPQH
>TRBJ1-5|TRBV6-5
ASSPRAPRDQPQH
>TRBJ1-4|TRBV6-2/TRBV6-3
ASSYFAEKLF
>TRBJ2-3|TRBV11-2
ASSWVGDSYTDTQY
>TRBJ2-5|TRBV11-3
ASSLARQQETQY
>TRBJ1-1|TRBV23-1
ASSQSGFGNTEAF
>TRBJ2-7|TRBV5-1
ASGDGYEQY
>TRBJ2-1|TRBV4-3
ASSQTGGNEQF
>TRBJ1-2|TRBV19
AQTNPGTGGYNYGYT
>TRBJ1-5|TRBV18
ASSPFQGANDQPQH
>TRBJ2-5|TRBV7-2
ASSPTGEWETQY
>TRBJ2-1|TRBV19
ASSSTGDGYNEQF
>TRBJ2-2|TRBV2
ASSEGAGDTGELF
>TRBJ1-2|TRBV30
AWNSGQGLNGYT
>TRBJ1-6|TRBV5-6
ASSSGTRGSPLH
>TRBJ2-4|TRBV3-1/TRBV3-2
ASSFTLAGGPSSKNIQY
>TRBJ1-2|TRBV5-1
ASSTSNREADAT
>TRBJ1-2|TRBV19
ASSIPSIPLDRAGYT
>TRBJ2-3|TRBV6-5
ASGLAGGVTDTQY
>TRBJ1-2|TRBV20-1
SAGNNYGYT
>TRBJ2-1|TRBV12-3/TRBV12-4
ASRGSMSHEQF
>TRBJ2-7|TRBV27
ASSLSSYEQY
>TRBJ1-1|TRBV7-3
ASSLGPGSTEAF
>TRBJ2-1|TRBV28
ASRPLAGAYNEQF
>TRBJ2-3|TRBV3-1/TRBV3-2
ASSQGRGFFTDTQY